This T cell receptor (beta chain) comes out of a study of blood T cell repertoires in COVID-19. At the level of the study: Sites in the United States, Italy and Spain provided acute and convalescent COVID-19 samples. Nucleic acid was either cDNA or gDNA, and it came from T cells, B-cell-depleted T cells, or PBMCs.

Trimming cost V 4 bases and J 7 bases; bases outside gene matches: 12. This CDR3 spans 17 amino acids. CDR1 and CDR2 (germline): LGHNA, YSLEER. How the authors handled the data: Using reference gene primer amplification, nucleated cell counts were estimated. Sequencing used immunoSEQ multiplex PCR; TCRdb keeps in-frame clones, though not all of them. V and J calls and clone size come straight from that table; D and trimming were deduced from the DNA. Among approximately 21,000 clones, roughly 73% were seen once, and the ten largest hold about a fifth. The sequenced sample was peripheral blood. The clonotype originates from a human donor in a cohort sampled during active or convalescent COVID-19. The V call is TRBV4-3, the J call TRBJ2-1; 11 bases align to TRBD2. CDR3 in amino acids: CASSRTVAGGPANEQFF. The CDR3 nucleotides are TGCGCCAGCAGCCGCACCGTAGCGGGAGGGCCTGCAAATGAGCAGTTCTTC.